Listed below are T cell receptor beta chains from one sample, sequenced in a study of blood T cell repertoires in COVID-19. The table came from immunoSEQ multiplex PCR; TCRdb's copy has only in-frame clones and leaves some out. The sample has roughly 160,000 clones, 84% seen once. The sequencing input was peripheral blood. The origin of the receptors is a man younger than 35 with active or convalescent COVID-19. Each CDR3 is given with its conserved first and last residue. D genes are given only for firm matches. The size entry is marked missing in some rows and otherwise reads once, few, many or a size class.

cdr3_aa cdr3_nt clone_size j_call v_call d_call
CASGRNSNQPQHF TGTGCCTCTGGGAGGAATAGCAATCAGCCCCAGCATTTT . TRBJ1-5 TRBV27 .
CASSFRQGGQETQYF TGCGCCAGCAGCTTTCGACAGGGGGGTCAAGAGACCCAGTACTTC . TRBJ2-5 TRBV5-1 TRBD1
CASSQDRYPGGGYTF TGTGCCAGCAGCCAAGACCGATACCCAGGAGGTGGCTACACCTTC . TRBJ1-2 TRBV3-1/TRBV3-2 .
CASSKANPSRTGELFF TGTGCCAGCAGCAAAGCAAATCCTAGTAGGACCGGGGAGCTGTTTTTT medium-sized TRBJ2-2 TRBV21-1 .
CASREQGASNEQFF TGCGCCAGCAGGGAACAGGGGGCAAGTAATGAGCAGTTCTTC . TRBJ2-1 TRBV10-2 TRBD1
CASSRSLSSSYNSPLHF TGTGCCAGCAGCCGATCACTGTCGAGCTCCTATAATTCACCCCTCCACTTT . TRBJ1-6 TRBV4-2 .
CASSTGLAGPTDTQYF TGTGCCAGCAGTACGGGACTAGCGGGACCCACAGATACGCAGTATTTT . TRBJ2-3 TRBV5-4 TRBD2
CASSLGRVGNEQFF TGTGCCAGCAGCTTAGGCCGGGTGGGCAATGAGCAGTTCTTC . TRBJ2-1 TRBV13 .
CASSLSDRVGYIQYF TGTGCCAGCAGCTTATCGGACAGGGTCGGGTACATTCAGTACTTC . TRBJ2-4 TRBV7-9 TRBD1
CASSHSTSDTQYF TGTGCCAGCAGCCATTCTACCTCAGATACGCAGTATTTT once TRBJ2-3 TRBV3-1/TRBV3-2 .
CASSYERTLQETQYF TGTGCCAGCAGTTACGAGCGGACCCTACAAGAGACCCAGTACTTC . TRBJ2-5 TRBV28 .
CASHRGAGAGELFF TGTGCCAGTCATCGGGGGGCTGGCGCCGGGGAGCTGTTTTTT . TRBJ2-2 TRBV19 .
CASSQDQGLIYSPLHF TGTGCCAGCAGCCAAGATCAGGGGTTGATTTATTCACCCCTCCACTTT . TRBJ1-6 TRBV3-1/TRBV3-2 .
CASSPRQGSPLHF TGTGCCAGCAGCCCACGACAGGGGTCACCCCTCCACTTT . TRBJ1-6 TRBV7-8 TRBD1
CASNDRDNEQFF TGTGCCAGCAATGACAGGGACAATGAGCAGTTCTTC . TRBJ2-1 TRBV19 TRBD1
CASSQGSGVWETQYF TGTGCCAGCAGCCAAGGCTCAGGGGTATGGGAGACCCAGTACTTC . TRBJ2-5 TRBV3-1/TRBV3-2 .
CASSPPSQGIDEQFF TGCGCCAGCAGCCCCCCGAGCCAGGGAATCGATGAGCAGTTCTTC few TRBJ2-1 TRBV4-1 .
CASSFSGGTYEQYF TGTGCCAGCAGCTTTAGCGGGGGAACCTACGAGCAGTACTTC . TRBJ2-7 TRBV7-2 TRBD2
CASSLSGSGGELFF TGTGCCAGCAGCTTATCAGGGTCTGGCGGGGAGCTGTTTTTT . TRBJ2-2 TRBV7-9 .
CASSRGFSPLHF TGTGCCAGCAGCCGAGGTTTTTCACCCCTCCACTTT . TRBJ1-6 TRBV6-2/TRBV6-3 .
CASSADRDDEQYF TGTGCCAGCAGCGCCGACAGGGATGACGAGCAGTACTTC . TRBJ2-7 TRBV7-9 TRBD1
CASSQETGGSYNEQFF TGCGCCAGCAGCCAAGAGACAGGGGGCTCCTACAATGAGCAGTTCTTC . TRBJ2-1 TRBV4-3 TRBD1
CASSLTSGPPYEQYF TGTGCCAGCAGTTTGACTAGCGGGCCCCCCTACGAGCAGTACTTC . TRBJ2-7 TRBV28 TRBD2
CASSGETSSGYTF TGTGCCAGCAGCGGAGAGACAAGCTCGGGCTACACCTTC . TRBJ1-2 TRBV9 .
CASSVDTYNEQFF TGTGCCAGCAGCGTAGATACCTACAATGAGCAGTTCTTC . TRBJ2-1 TRBV9 .
CASNDFRVSGYGYTF TGTGCCAGTAACGACTTCCGGGTCTCGGGCTATGGCTACACCTTC . TRBJ1-2 TRBV19 .
CATSLLTGGGFAEAFF TGTGCCACCAGCCTTCTGACAGGGGGAGGATTCGCTGAAGCTTTCTTT . TRBJ1-1 TRBV15 TRBD1
CASTPDRGRNEQFF TGCGCCAGCACTCCGGACAGGGGTCGGAATGAGCAGTTCTTC . TRBJ2-1 TRBV5-1 TRBD1
CASSLIPGQGSGNTIYF TGTGCCAGCAGTTTGATACCGGGACAGGGGTCAGGAAACACCATATATTTT . TRBJ1-3 TRBV28 TRBD1
CASSGTIYEQYF TGTGCCAGCAGCGGGACTATCTACGAGCAGTACTTC . TRBJ2-7 TRBV6-2/TRBV6-3 TRBD2
CASSLLGRANEKLFF TGTGCCAGCAGCTTGCTGGGCAGGGCAAATGAAAAACTGTTTTTT . TRBJ1-4 TRBV5-6 .
CASSPMLGATRGYTF TGTGCCAGCAGCCCCATGTTGGGGGCAACAAGAGGCTACACCTTC . TRBJ1-2 TRBV11-3 .
CASSWGSGTSGRREQFF TGTGCCAGCAGCTGGGGGTCCGGGACTAGCGGGAGGCGTGAGCAGTTCTTC . TRBJ2-1 TRBV5-4 TRBD2
CAISATGQGGTEAFF TGTGCCATCAGCGCAACAGGACAGGGGGGCACTGAAGCTTTCTTT . TRBJ1-1 TRBV10-3 TRBD1
CASNRRVGLAPQETQYF TGTGCCAGCAATCGTAGGGTAGGACTAGCGCCACAAGAGACCCAGTACTTC . TRBJ2-5 TRBV7-8 TRBD2
CASSVKGQPQHF TGTGCCAGCAGCGTAAAGGGGCAGCCCCAGCATTTT . TRBJ1-5 TRBV6-5 .
CASTYTGTSGQFEQFF TGTGCCAGCACTTATACCGGGACTAGCGGGCAGTTTGAGCAGTTCTTC . TRBJ2-1 TRBV6-2/TRBV6-3 TRBD2
CAIIKGQANTEAFF TGTGCCATCATAAAGGGACAGGCGAACACTGAAGCTTTCTTT . TRBJ1-1 TRBV28 TRBD1
CASSGDTQETQYF TGCGCCAGCAGCGGGGACACTCAAGAGACCCAGTACTTC once TRBJ2-5 TRBV5-1 .